These 28 T cell receptor beta chains came from one sample sequenced in a study of T cell repertoires in aging, cancer and after chemotherapy. TRB rearrangements spanning V, D and J were amplified using mixed TRB-A/B primers. TCRdb re-derived calls from the multiplex PCR reads in MiXCR, one entry per CDR3 protein. The table includes approximately 8,800 distinct CDR3 sequences, around 30% detected once. Peripheral blood genomic DNA, not sorted cells or RNA, was the template. The specimen sequenced was blood. These receptors came from a human donor in good health.

The genes are TRBV30 and TRBJ1-2; no clear D. This CDR3 comprises 12 residues. Germline V CDR1 and CDR2: GTSNPN, SVGIG (reference sequence). V lost 4 bases to trimming and J lost 2 bases, with 8 bases between them. The CDR3 protein is CAWTVSNYGYTF. Here the CDR3 DNA reads TGTGCCTGGACAGTTTCGAACTATGGCTACACCTTC.

This clonotype turned up a few times. The chain is built from TRBV4-3 and TRBJ1-4, with D possibly matching TRBD1 (5 bases). This CDR3 region has 16 residues. Germline V gene data show CDR1 as LGHNA and CDR2 as YSLEER. The germline V and J ends were trimmed by 0 bases and 7 bases, with 15 bases remaining between them. The CDR3 reads CASSQDQVRAAEKLFF. The CDR3 region has the DNA TGCGCCAGCAGCCAAGATCAGGTCAGGGCGGCTGAAAAACTGTTTTTT.

The chain has TRBV6-6 and TRBJ1-2; D is unclear. The CDR3 is 8 amino acids. Trimming removed 8 bases at V and 14 bases at J, with 9 bases between. Germline CDR1 MNHNY, CDR2 SVGAGI (reference sequence). This CDR3 is CASGPKTF. CDR3 nucleotide sequence: TGTGCCAGCGGACCTAAGACCTTC.

This clonotype was seen just once. The chain employs TRBV6-5 and TRBJ2-1; 12 nucleotides align to TRBD2. Trimming took 6 bases from V and 7 from J; bases not matched to a gene: 13. CDR1 and CDR2 (germline): MNHEY, SVGAGI. CDR3 length: 17 amino acids. The DNA for the CDR3 is TGTGCCAGCAGCCCTAGCGGGGGGGTCTATCTACAGAATGAGCAGTTCTTC. It translates to CASSPSGGVYLQNEQFF.

V usage is TRBV19 and J usage is TRBJ2-2, with D unresolved. CDR3 length: 14 amino acids. The germline V gene has CDR1 LNHDA and CDR2 SQIVND (reference sequence). Trimming shortened V by 7 bases and J by 1 base, and 10 bases separated the two germline ends. Here the CDR3 DNA reads TGTGCCAGTAATTGGGGTCTGAACACCGGGGAGCTGTTTTTT. Its translation is CASNWGLNTGELFF.

This clonotype is deemed medium-sized. The chain links TRBV5-5 to TRBJ2-2, with D unclear. The CDR3 loop spans 14 amino acids. CDR1 SGHKS and CDR2 YYEKEE come from the germline V gene (reference sequence). Trimming shortened V by 2 bases and J by 2 bases, and 7 bases separated the two germline ends. The CDR3 nucleotides read TGTGCCAGCAGCTTCACAGTCAACACCGGGGAGCTGTTTTTT. This codes for CASSFTVNTGELFF.

This clonotype was observed a handful of times. This sequence joins TRBV27 and TRBJ2-2; no clear D gene. There are 13 residues in the CDR3. The V and J ends lost 1 base and 4 bases respectively, with 4 bases between them. The germline V gene encodes CDR1 MNHEY and CDR2 SMNVEV (reference sequence). CDR3 region: CASSLLCTGELFF. CDR3 sequence (DNA): TGTGCCAGCAGTTTATTGTGCACCGGGGAGCTGTTTTTT.

This chain joins TRBV13 and TRBJ1-6; D gene ambiguous. The CDR3 totals 16 residues. CDR1 and CDR2 from the germline V gene are PRHDT and FYEKMQ (reference sequence). V shed 4 bases and J shed 4 bases, with 14 bases lying between them. CDR3 nucleotide sequence: TGTGCCAGCAGCTCAAGGCCAGGCGTGTATAATTCACCCCTCCACTTT. Translating it yields CASSSRPGVYNSPLHF.

The chain has TRBV29-1 and TRBJ2-2; tentatively, D is TRBD2 (7 bases). Trimming left V 3 bases short and J 0 bases short, with 11 bases between. Germline V gives CDR1 SQVTM, CDR2 ANQGSEA. The CDR3 runs to 15 residues. CDR3 in amino acids: CSVDGGAANTGELFF. The CDR3 DNA reads as TGCAGCGTTGATGGGGGGGCCGCGAACACCGGGGAGCTGTTTTTT.

V gene TRBV12-3 or TRBV12-4 combines with J gene TRBJ1-1; D is uncertain. Trimming pared 3 bases from V and 1 base from J, leaving 18 bases between. The CDR3 covers 17 residues. The CDR3 DNA is TGTGCCAGCAGTTTGGGGTCGCGTCGGAATAGGAACACTGAAGCTTTCTTT. It encodes CASSLGSRRNRNTEAFF.

The chain has TRBV7-2 and TRBJ1-2; a weak D match, TRBD1 (5 bases). The CDR3 covers 14 residues. V was shortened by 4 bases and J by 4 bases, with 13 bases between the two germline ends. The germline V gene encodes CDR1 SGHTA and CDR2 FQGNSA. The CDR3 loop reads CASSYQSQGYGYTF. In DNA form, the CDR3 reads TGTGCCAGCAGCTATCAGAGTCAGGGCTATGGCTACACCTTC.

The J gene is TRBJ2-5, the V gene TRBV11-2, with a tentative D call TRBD2 (5 bases). V was clipped by 5 bases and J by 4 bases, with 11 bases between them. The CDR3 has 13 amino acids. Germline loops: CDR1 SGHAT, CDR2 FQNNGV. The CDR3 here is CASSRDYGETQYF. CDR3 DNA sequence: TGTGCCAGCAGCCGAGACTACGGAGAGACCCAGTACTTC.

This chain links TRBV30 with TRBJ2-1; weak D call: TRBD1 (8 bases). The V gene's germline CDR1 is GTSNPN and CDR2 SVGIG (reference sequence). V lost 7 bases to trimming and J lost 9 bases, with 28 bases between them. CDR3 length: 16 residues. The CDR3 DNA follows: TGTGCCTCCTCATGGGTACAGGGGGGGGGGGGCAGTGAGCAGTTCTTC. This sequence encodes CASSWVQGGGGSEQFF.

A remark on this clonotype: This may be a read error: a much more frequent sequence differs by one nucleotide. The chain recombines TRBV29-1 with TRBJ1-1; D is ambiguous. The CDR3 contains 13 residues. Germline CDR1 reads SQVTM; CDR2 reads ANQGSEA. Trimming removed 6 bases from V and 3 bases from J, with 14 bases in between. CDR3 bases: TGCAGCGTGGGCCACGACGGGTACACTGAAGCTTTCTTT. Translated, it gives CSVGHDGYTEAFF. Full variable domain (rest looked up from reference TRBV29-1 and TRBJ1-1): SAVISQKPSRDICQRGTSLTIQCQVDSQVTMMFWYRQQPGQSLTLIATANQGSEATYESGFVIDKFPISRPNLTFSTLTVSNMSPEDSSIYLCSVGHDGYTEAFFGQGTRLTVV.

CDR3 protein: CASSQSVGQGAAHEQYF. CDR3 nucleotides: TGTGCCAGCAGCCAGTCGGTGGGACAGGGGGCTGCCCACGAGCAGTACTTC. J is TRBJ2-7 and V is TRBV4-2; TRBD1 matches at 12 bases. The germline gives CDR1 LGHNA, CDR2 YNFKEQ. This CDR3 is built from 17 residues. J was trimmed by 5 bases and V by 3 bases; bases with no gene match: 11.

The J gene is TRBJ1-1, the V gene TRBV12-3 or TRBV12-4; a possible D gene is TRBD1 (6 bases). This CDR3 is built from 13 residues. The V end lost 1 base, the J end lost 4 bases, and 7 bases lay between the germline ends. The CDR3 region is CASSLEGGTEAFF. In DNA form, the CDR3 reads TGTGCCAGCAGTTTAGAAGGGGGCACTGAAGCTTTCTTT.

This chain joins TRBV15 and TRBJ2-4; TRBD1 aligns across 7 bases. CDR3 length: 19 amino acids. The junction had 19 bases not matched to a gene; V was cut back by 3 bases and J by 5 bases. Germline V gene lookup returns CDR1 LNHNV and CDR2 YYDKDF (reference sequence). CDR3 region: CATSRPGTARKKGQNIQYF. The CDR3 DNA sequence: TGTGCCACCAGCAGGCCCGGGACAGCCAGGAAAAAGGGTCAAAACATTCAGTACTTC.

This clonotype was counted between two and nine times. This chain connects TRBV18 to TRBJ2-1, with 9 bases aligning to TRBD1. Trimming at V came to 8 bases and at J to 6 bases, leaving 8 bases not matched to a gene. Germline lookup yields CDR1 KGHSH and CDR2 LQKENI. The CDR3 has 14 residues. The chain's CDR3 is CASGRDREPNEQFF. The CDR3 bases are TGTGCCAGCGGCCGGGACAGGGAACCCAATGAGCAGTTCTTC.

Only one count was recorded for this clonotype. The junction departs from germline at one end; a sequencing error may be responsible. The genes are TRBV28 and TRBJ1-1; D is possibly TRBD1 (5 bases). The CDR3 spans 18 residues. CDR1 is MDHEN and CDR2 is SYDVKM in the germline V gene. CDR3 sequence reads: CASSLDPLRGRENTKAFF. The CDR3, as DNA: TGTGCCAGCAGTCTAGATCCTCTTCGGGGCAGGGAGAACACTAAAGCTTTCTTT.

By share, this clonotype counts as medium-sized (0.01 to 0.1%). The J gene is TRBJ2-6, the V gene TRBV6-5, with D maybe TRBD1 (5 bases). Per the germline V gene, CDR1 is MNHEY and CDR2 is SVGAGI. The V end was cut by 2 bases, the J end by 0 bases, with 5 bases between. The CDR3 extends over 15 amino acids. The DNA for the CDR3 is TGTGCCAGCAGTTACGACAGCTCTGGGGCCAACGTCCTGACTTTC. Amino acids: CASSYDSSGANVLTF.

With regard to this clonotype: A junction end diverges from the germline sequence, so it may reflect a read error. This rearrangement joins TRBV11-1 to TRBJ2-7, with 8 bases aligning to TRBD1. Germline V gene data show CDR1 as SGHAT and CDR2 as FQDESV (reference sequence). CDR3 length: 16 amino acids. The CDR3 loop reads CASSQGLPDRVYEQYF. DNA of the CDR3: TGCGCCAGCAGCCAGGGCCTACCGGACAGGGTCTACGAGCAGTACTTC.

V and J are TRBV7-9 and TRBJ1-2; 7 nucleotides agree with TRBD1. Germline V gene data show CDR1 as SEHNR and CDR2 as FQNEAQ (reference sequence). V dropped 5 bases and J dropped 1; count of bases not matched to a gene: 4. The CDR3 runs 14 residues. The CDR3 here is CASSTWDSNYGYTF. The CDR3 DNA follows: TGTGCCAGCAGCACGTGGGACAGTAACTATGGCTACACCTTC.

The chain recombines TRBV20-1 with TRBJ1-2, with a possible D match to TRBD1 (5 bases). The CDR3 runs to 14 residues. Germline assignment: CDR1 DFQATT and CDR2 SNEGSKA (reference sequence). V lost 3 bases to trimming and J lost 8 bases, with 19 bases between them. The CDR3 bases are TGCAGTGCTAGGGGGGGACGGTCGAGCGGCGGCTACACCTTC. It translates to CSARGGRSSGGYTF.

This clonotype was seen a few times. The chain carries TRBV24-1 and TRBJ2-2; TRBD1 aligns across 7 bases. The length of the CDR3 is 15 residues. Germline V gene lookup returns CDR1 KGHDR and CDR2 SFDVKD. J lost 6 bases, V lost 2 bases, and 5 bases had no gene match. The CDR3 sequence is CATSDSDRAAGELFF. Written as DNA, the CDR3 is TGTGCCACCAGTGATTCAGACAGGGCGGCCGGGGAGCTGTTTTTT.

The chain has TRBV19 and TRBJ1-5; 10 bases fit TRBD1. CDR1 LNHDA and CDR2 SQIVND come from the germline V gene (reference sequence). The junction had 12 bases not matched to a gene; V was cut back by 6 bases and J by 7 bases. The CDR3 is 16 amino acids. The CDR3 spells CASSRTGGGTRQPQHF. CDR3 DNA sequence: TGTGCCAGTAGCCGGACAGGGGGTGGGACAAGGCAGCCCCAGCATTTT.

This clonotype is medium-sized in the sample. The chain employs TRBV29-1 and TRBJ2-7; 8 positions agree with TRBD2. The CDR3 consists of 13 residues. V lost 7 bases to trimming and J lost 2 bases; unmatched junction nucleotides: 7. Germline CDR1 SQVTM, CDR2 ANQGSEA. CDR3 residues: CSAGGGATYEQYF. The CDR3 bases are TGCAGCGCCGGGGGGGGGGCGACCTACGAGCAGTACTTC.

Only a few counts were recorded for this clonotype. The chain has TRBV6-2 or TRBV6-3 and TRBJ2-7; D call uncertain. The CDR3 is made up of 11 amino acids. V was trimmed by 7 bases and J by 0 bases, leaving 4 bases between them. The germline CDR1 and CDR2 sequences are MNHEY and SVGEGT. The CDR3 here is CASTDSYEQYF. CDR3 DNA: TGTGCCAGCACCGACTCCTACGAGCAGTACTTC.

This clonotype was counted a single time. The V and J genes are TRBV19 and TRBJ2-3; TRBD2 agrees at 11 bases. Germline V gene sequence: CDR1 LNHDA, CDR2 SQIVND (reference sequence). The CDR3 sequence is 14 residues long. J was trimmed by 4 bases and V by 5 bases; bases with no gene match: 2. Written as DNA, the CDR3 is TGTGCCAGTAGTTCGGGACTAGCGGCAGATACGCAGTATTTT. It is translated as CASSSGLAADTQYF.